The clone carrying this T cell receptor (beta chain) was seen once. Its target is not known. These data originate in a study of T cell responses to AZD1222 COVID-19 vaccine. Study-level findings and limits: There were repertoire samples only from the period after the peak T cell response. A mostly white British donor set with more females was recruited, and clonal diversity was possibly underestimated. Dominant at 160-218 and 743-854, vaccine-associated CD4 TCRs also spanned spike. Just a handful of people given AZD1222 tested seropositive at baseline.

CDR1 is SGHAT, CDR2 FQNNGV, per germline. V was clipped by 1 base and J by 5 bases, with 11 bases between them. The CDR3 extends over 14 amino acids. Produced via immunoSEQ multiplex PCR; TCRdb's table is partial and in-frame only. The sample includes about 100,000 clones, about 89% of them seen just once. This receptor was identified in an adult who received the AZD1222 COVID-19 vaccine. This chain joins TRBV11-2 and TRBJ2-5; the D is unclear. This specimen consisted of peripheral blood, obtained 28 days after the second AZD1222 dose. CDR3: CASSLVGEGETQYF. The CDR3 nucleotides are TGTGCCAGCAGCTTAGTAGGAGAAGGGGAGACCCAGTACTTC.